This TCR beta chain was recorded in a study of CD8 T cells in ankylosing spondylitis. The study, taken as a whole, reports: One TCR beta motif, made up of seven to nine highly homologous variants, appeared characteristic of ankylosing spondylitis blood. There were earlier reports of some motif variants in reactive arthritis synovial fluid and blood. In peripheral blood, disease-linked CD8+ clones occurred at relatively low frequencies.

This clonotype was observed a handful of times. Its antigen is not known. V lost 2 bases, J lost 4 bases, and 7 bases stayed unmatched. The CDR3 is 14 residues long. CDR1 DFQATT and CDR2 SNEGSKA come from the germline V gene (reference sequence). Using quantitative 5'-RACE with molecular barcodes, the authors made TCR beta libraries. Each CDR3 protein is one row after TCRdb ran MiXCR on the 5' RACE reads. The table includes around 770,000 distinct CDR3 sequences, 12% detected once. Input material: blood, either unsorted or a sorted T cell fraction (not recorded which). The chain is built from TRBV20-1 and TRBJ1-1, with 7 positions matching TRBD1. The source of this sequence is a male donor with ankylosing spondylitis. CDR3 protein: CSARSRTGFTEAFF. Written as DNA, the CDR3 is TGCAGTGCTAGATCCCGGACAGGTTTCACTGAAGCTTTCTTT.